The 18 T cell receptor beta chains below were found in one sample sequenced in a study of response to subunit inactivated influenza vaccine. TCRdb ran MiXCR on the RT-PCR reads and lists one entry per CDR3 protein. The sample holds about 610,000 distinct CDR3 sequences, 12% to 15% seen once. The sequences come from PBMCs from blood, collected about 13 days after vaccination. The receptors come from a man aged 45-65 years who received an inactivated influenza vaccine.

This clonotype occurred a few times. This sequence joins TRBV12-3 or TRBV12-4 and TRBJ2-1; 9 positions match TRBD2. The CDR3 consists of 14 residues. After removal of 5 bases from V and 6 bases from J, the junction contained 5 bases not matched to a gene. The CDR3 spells CASSPIAGANEQFF. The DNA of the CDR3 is TGTGCCAGCAGTCCTATAGCGGGGGCCAATGAGCAGTTCTTC.

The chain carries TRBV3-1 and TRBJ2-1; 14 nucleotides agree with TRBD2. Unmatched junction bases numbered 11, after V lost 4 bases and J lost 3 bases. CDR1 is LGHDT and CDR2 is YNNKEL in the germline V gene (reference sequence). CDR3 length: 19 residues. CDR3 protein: CASSPPPGTSGGRYNEQFF. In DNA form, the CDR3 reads TGTGCCAGCAGCCCCCCCCCGGGGACTAGCGGGGGCCGCTACAATGAGCAGTTCTTC.

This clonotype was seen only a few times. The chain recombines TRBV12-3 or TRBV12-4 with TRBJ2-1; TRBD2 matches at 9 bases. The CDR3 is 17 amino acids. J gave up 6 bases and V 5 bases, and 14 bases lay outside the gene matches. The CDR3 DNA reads TGTGCCAGCAGTCTTATCACCACCGGGACTAGCAGCAATGAGCAGTTCTTC. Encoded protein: CASSLITTGTSSNEQFF.

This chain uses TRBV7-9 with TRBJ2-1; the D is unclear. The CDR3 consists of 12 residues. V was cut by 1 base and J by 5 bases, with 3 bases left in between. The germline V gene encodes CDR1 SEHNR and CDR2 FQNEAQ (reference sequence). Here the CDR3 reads CASSLDDNEQFF. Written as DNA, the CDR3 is TGTGCCAGCAGCTTAGACGACAATGAGCAGTTCTTC. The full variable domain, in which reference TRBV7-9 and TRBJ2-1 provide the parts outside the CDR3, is DTGVSQNPRHKITKRGQNVTFRCDPISEHNRLYWYRQTLGQGPEFLTYFQNEAQLEKSRLLSDRFSAERPKGSFSTLEIQRTEQGDSAMYLCASSLDDNEQFFGPGTRLTVL.

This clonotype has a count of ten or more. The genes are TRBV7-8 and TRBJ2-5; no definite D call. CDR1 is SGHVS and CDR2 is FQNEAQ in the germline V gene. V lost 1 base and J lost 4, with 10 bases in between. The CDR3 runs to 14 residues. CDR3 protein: CASSLVAQAETQYF. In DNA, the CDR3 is TGTGCCAGCAGCTTAGTGGCCCAGGCAGAGACCCAGTACTTC.

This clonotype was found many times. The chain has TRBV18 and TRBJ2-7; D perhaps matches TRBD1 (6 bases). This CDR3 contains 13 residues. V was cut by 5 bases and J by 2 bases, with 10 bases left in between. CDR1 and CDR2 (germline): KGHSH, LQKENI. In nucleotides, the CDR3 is TGTGCCAGCTCAGGGAGACAGGCCTACGAGCAGTACTTC. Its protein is CASSGRQAYEQYF.

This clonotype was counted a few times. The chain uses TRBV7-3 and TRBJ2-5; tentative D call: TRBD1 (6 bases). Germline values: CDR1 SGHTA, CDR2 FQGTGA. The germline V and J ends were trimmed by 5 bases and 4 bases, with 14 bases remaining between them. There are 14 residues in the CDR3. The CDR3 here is CASSKQGSAETQYF. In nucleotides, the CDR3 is TGTGCCAGCAGCAAACAGGGTTCGGCAGAGACCCAGTACTTC.

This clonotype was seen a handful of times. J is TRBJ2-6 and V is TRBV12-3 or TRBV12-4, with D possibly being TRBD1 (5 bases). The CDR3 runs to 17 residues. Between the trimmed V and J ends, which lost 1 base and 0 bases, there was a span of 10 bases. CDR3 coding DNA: TGTGCCAGCAGTTTAGGGGGCTTGTACTCTGGGGCCAACGTCCTGACTTTC. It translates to CASSLGGLYSGANVLTF.

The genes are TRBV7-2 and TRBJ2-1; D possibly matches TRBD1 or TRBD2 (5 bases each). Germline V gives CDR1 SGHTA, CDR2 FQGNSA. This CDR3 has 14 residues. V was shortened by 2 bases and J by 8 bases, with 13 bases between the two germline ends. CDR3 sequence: CASSLTLRDDEQFF. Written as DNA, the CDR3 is TGTGCCAGCAGCTTAACGCTCCGGGACGATGAGCAGTTCTTC.

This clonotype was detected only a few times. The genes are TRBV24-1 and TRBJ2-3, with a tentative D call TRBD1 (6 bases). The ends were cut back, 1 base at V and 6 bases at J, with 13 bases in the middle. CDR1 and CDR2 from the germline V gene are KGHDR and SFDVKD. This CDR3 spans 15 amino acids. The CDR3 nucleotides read TGTGCCACCAGTGATTTATACGGGACATTTGATACGCAGTATTTT. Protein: CATSDLYGTFDTQYF.

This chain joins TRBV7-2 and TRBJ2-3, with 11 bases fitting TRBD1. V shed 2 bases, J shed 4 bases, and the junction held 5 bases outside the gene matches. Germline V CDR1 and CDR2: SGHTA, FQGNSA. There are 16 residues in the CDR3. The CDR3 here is CASSLYPGQGADTQYF. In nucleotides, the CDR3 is TGTGCCAGCAGCTTATACCCGGGACAGGGGGCAGATACGCAGTATTTT.

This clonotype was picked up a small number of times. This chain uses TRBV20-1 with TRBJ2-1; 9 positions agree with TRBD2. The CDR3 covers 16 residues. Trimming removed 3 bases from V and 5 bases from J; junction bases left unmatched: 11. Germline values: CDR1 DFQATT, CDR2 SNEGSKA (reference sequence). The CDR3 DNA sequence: TGCAGTGCTAGGGTGGGCGGCGGGAGGGCCCACAATGAGCAGTTCTTC. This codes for CSARVGGGRAHNEQFF.

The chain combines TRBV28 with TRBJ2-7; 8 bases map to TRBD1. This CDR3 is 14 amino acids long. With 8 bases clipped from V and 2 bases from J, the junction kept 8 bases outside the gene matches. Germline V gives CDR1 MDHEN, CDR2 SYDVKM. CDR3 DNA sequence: TGTGCCAGCGTCCCGGGACAGGCGACCTACGAGCAGTACTTC. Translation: CASVPGQATYEQYF.

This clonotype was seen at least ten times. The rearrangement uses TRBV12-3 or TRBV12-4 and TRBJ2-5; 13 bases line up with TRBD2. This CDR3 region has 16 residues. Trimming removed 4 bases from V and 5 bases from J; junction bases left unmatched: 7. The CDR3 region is CASSSSLAGGPETQYF. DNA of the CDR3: TGTGCCAGCAGTTCCTCACTAGCGGGAGGGCCCGAGACCCAGTACTTC.

CDR3 region: CASSFRPDEETQYF. CDR3 DNA sequence: TGCGCCAGCAGCTTCCGTCCCGACGAGGAGACCCAGTACTTC. V and J are TRBV5-1 and TRBJ2-5; D uncertain. V was trimmed by 2 bases and J by 5 bases, leaving 13 bases between them. The CDR3 consists of 14 residues. Germline-derived CDR1 and CDR2 are SGHRS and YFSETQ.

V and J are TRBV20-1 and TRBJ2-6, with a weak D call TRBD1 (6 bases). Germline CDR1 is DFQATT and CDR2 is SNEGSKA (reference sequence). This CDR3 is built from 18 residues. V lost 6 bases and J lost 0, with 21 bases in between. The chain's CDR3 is CSAVDPGTRSSGANVLTF. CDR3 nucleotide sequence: TGCAGTGCCGTGGACCCCGGGACACGAAGCTCTGGGGCCAACGTCCTGACTTTC.

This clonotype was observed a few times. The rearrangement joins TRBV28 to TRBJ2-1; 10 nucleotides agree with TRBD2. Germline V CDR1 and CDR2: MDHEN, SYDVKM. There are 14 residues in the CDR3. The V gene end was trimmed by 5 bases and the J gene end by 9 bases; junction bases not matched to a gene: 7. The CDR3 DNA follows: TGTGCCAGCAGTCCCCTAGCGGGGGAGACTGAGCAGTTCTTC. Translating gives CASSPLAGETEQFF.

The CDR3 region has the DNA TGCAGTGCTAGAGAGGTAGGAGGGAACACTGAAGCTTTCTTT. It is translated as CSAREVGGNTEAFF. The V and J genes are TRBV20-1 and TRBJ1-1; D gene unclear. Germline-derived CDR1 and CDR2 are DFQATT and SNEGSKA (reference sequence). V was cut by 0 bases and J by 1 base, with 9 bases left in between. This CDR3 has 14 residues.